This TCR beta chain emerged from a study of cytomegalovirus exposure and HLA in healthy donors. Across the whole study: The roughly 110 validation repertoires matched the approximately 700 first-cohort repertoires in platform, a later analysis reported.

Of note for this clone: Its antigen is currently unknown.

Findings and caveats of the study: In a later analysis, first-cohort TCR clusters were found to tend to co-occur in the 130 or so validation repertoires.

The study drew the donors from its 120-subject validation cohort, separate from the approximately 670-subject first cohort. Only in-frame clones appear in the TCRdb table, and some are missing; sequencing was by immunoSEQ multiplex PCR. The data contain tens of thousands of clones, about 96% of them singletons. CDR1 is MDHEN, CDR2 SYDVKM, per germline. V was clipped by 3 bases and J by 2 bases, with 10 bases between them. This CDR3 has 14 residues. The rearrangement joins TRBV28 to TRBJ2-5, with D maybe TRBD2 (6 bases). Sequenced: PBMCs. This sequence was found in a man between 18 and 29 years old in good health and CMV-seronegative. CDR3 in DNA: TGTGCCAGCAGTTTTTGGAGGGAACAAGAGACCCAGTACTTC. Translating it yields CASSFWREQETQYF.